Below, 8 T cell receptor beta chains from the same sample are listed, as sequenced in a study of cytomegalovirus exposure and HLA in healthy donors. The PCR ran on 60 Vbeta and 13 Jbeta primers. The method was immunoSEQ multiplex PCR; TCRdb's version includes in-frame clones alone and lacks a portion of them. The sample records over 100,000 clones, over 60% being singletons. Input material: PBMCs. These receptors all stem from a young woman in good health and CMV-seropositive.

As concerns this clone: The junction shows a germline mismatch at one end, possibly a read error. This chain's CDR3 is CSSSLDQLHGYTF. CDR3 DNA sequence: TGTTCCAGCAGCTTAGATCAACTCCATGGCTACACCTTC. The chain joins TRBV7-9 to TRBJ1-2; D gene uncertain. Per the germline V gene, CDR1 is SEHNR and CDR2 is FQNEAQ (reference sequence). The CDR3 is 13 residues long.

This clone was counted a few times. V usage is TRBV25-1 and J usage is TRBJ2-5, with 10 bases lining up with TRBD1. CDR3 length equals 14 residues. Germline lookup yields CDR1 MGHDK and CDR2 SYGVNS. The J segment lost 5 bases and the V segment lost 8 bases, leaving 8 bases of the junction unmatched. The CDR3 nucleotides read TGTGCCAGCGGGGACAGGGGATCGGTGGAGACCCAGTACTTC. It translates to CASGDRGSVETQYF.

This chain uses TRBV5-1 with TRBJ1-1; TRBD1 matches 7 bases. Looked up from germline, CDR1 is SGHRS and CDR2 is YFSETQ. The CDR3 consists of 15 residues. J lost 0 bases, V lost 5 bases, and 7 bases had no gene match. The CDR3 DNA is TGCGCCAGCAGGGGGGTACAGGGGATGAACACTGAAGCTTTCTTT. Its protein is CASRGVQGMNTEAFF.

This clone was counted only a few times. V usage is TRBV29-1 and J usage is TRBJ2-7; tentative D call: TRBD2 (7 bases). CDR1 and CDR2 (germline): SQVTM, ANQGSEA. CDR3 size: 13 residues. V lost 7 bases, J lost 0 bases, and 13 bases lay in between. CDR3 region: CSAGGSISYEQYF. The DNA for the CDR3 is TGCAGCGCGGGGGGCTCGATCTCCTACGAGCAGTACTTC.

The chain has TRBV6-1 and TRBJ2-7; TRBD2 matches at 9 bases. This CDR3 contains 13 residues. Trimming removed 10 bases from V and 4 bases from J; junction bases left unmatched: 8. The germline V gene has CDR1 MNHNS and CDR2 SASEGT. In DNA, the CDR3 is TGTGCCATCGGTAGCGGGAGCTTTTACGAGCAGTACTTC. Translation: CAIGSGSFYEQYF.

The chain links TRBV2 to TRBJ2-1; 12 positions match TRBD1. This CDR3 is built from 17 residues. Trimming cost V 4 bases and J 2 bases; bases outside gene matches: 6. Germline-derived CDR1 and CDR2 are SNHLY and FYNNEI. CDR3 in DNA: TGTGCCAGCAGTGGGGAAGGGACAGGGGGCCCCTACAATGAGCAGTTCTTC. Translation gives CASSGEGTGGPYNEQFF.

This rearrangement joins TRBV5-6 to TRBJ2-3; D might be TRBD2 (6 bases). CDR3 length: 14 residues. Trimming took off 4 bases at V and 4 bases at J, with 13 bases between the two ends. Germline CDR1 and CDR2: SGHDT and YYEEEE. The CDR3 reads CASSVGGASDTQYF. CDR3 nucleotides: TGTGCCAGCAGCGTCGGGGGAGCTTCAGATACGCAGTATTTT.

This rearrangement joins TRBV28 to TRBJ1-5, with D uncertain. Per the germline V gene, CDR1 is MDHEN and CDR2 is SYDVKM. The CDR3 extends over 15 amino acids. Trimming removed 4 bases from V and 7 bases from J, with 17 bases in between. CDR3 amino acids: CASSSPEAGYQPQHF. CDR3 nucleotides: TGTGCCAGCAGTTCACCCGAAGCGGGGTACCAGCCCCAGCATTTT.